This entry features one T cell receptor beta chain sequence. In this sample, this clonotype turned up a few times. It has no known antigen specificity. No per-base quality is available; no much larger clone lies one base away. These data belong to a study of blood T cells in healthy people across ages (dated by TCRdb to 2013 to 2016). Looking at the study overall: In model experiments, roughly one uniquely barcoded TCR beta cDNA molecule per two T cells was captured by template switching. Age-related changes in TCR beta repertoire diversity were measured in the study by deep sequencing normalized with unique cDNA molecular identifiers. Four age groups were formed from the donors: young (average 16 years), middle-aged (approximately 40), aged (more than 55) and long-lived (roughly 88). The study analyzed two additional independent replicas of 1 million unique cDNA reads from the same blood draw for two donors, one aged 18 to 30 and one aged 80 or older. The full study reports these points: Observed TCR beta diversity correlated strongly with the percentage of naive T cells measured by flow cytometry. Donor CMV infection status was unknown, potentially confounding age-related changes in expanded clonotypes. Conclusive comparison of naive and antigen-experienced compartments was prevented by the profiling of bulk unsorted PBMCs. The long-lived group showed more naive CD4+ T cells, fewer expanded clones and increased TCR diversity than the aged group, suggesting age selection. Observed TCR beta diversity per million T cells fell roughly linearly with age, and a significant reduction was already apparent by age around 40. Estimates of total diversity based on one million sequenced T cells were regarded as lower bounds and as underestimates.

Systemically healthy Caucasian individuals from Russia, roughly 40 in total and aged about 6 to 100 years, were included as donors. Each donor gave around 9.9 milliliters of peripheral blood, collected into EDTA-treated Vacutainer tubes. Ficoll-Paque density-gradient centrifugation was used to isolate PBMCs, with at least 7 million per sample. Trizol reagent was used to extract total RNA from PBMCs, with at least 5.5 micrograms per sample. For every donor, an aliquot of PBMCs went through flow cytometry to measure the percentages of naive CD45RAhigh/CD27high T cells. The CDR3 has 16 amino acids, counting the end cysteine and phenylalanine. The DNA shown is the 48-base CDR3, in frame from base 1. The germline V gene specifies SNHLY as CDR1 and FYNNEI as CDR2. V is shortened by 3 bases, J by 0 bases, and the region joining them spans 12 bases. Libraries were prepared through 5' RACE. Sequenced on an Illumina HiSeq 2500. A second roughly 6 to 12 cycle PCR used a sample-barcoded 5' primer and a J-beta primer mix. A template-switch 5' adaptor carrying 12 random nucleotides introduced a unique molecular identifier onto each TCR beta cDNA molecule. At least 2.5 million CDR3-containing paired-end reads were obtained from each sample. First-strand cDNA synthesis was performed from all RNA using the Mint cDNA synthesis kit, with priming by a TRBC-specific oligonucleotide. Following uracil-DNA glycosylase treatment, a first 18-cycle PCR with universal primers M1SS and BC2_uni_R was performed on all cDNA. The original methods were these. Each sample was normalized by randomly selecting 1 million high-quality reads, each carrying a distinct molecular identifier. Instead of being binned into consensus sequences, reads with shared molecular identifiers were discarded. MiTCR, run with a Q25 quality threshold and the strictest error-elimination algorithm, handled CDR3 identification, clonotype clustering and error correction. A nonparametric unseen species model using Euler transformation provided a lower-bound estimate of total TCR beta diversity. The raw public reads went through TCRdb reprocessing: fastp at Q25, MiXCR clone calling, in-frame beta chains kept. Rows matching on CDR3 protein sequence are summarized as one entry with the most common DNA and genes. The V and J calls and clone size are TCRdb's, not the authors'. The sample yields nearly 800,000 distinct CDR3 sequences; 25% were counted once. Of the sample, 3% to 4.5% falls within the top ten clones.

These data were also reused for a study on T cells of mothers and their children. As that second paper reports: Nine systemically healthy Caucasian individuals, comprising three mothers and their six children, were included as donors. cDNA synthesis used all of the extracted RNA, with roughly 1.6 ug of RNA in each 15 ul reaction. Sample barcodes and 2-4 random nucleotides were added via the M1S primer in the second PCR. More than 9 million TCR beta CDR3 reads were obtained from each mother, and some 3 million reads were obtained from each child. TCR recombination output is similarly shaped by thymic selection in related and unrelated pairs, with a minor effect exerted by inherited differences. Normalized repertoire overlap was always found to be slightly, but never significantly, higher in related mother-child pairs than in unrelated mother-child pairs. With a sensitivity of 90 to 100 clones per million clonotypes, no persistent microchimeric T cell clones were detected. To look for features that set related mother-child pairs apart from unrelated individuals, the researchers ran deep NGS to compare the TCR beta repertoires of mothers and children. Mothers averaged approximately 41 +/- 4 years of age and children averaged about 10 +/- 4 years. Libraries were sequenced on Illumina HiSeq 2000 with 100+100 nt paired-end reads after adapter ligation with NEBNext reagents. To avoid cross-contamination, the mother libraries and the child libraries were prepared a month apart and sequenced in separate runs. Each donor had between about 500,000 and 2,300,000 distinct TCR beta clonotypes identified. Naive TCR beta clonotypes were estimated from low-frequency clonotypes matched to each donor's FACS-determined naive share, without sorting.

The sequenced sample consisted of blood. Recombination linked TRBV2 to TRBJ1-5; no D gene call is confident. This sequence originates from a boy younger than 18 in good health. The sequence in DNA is TGTGCCAGCAGTGATGGCCAATCATATAGCAATCAGCCCCAGCATTTT. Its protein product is CASSDGQSYSNQPQHF.